This section outlines one T cell receptor (beta chain) sequence together with its context. The sample belongs to a study of cytomegalovirus exposure and HLA in healthy donors. Primers included in the PCR were 60 Vbeta and 13 Jbeta primers. Sequencing was performed with immunoSEQ multiplex PCR; in TCRdb, only in-frame clones are kept and a portion is missing. Here the sample spans tens of thousands of clones, approximately 80% being singletons. Sequencing input: PBMCs. This receptor was taken from a man aged 18-30 years in good health and CMV-seronegative.

The CDR3 nucleotides read TGTGCCAGTAGTTTAAGGGGGATCGACCCTTCTGGTGGCTACACCTTC. Amino acids: CASSLRGIDPSGGYTF. This sequence joins TRBV19 and TRBJ1-2, with D perhaps matching TRBD1 (6 bases). CDR3 length: 16 residues. The germline V gene encodes CDR1 LNHDA and CDR2 SQIVND (reference sequence). The V gene lost 5 bases and the J gene lost 7 bases, with 23 bases spanning the gap.